This T cell receptor beta chain was observed in a study of blood T cells in healthy people across ages. CDR3 length equals 14 residues. Germline lookup yields CDR1 ENHRY and CDR2 SYGVKD. Then a second PCR, running roughly 7 to 11 cycles, was carried out with a sample-barcoded 5' primer and a J-beta primer mix. TCRdb ran MiXCR on the 5' RACE reads and lists one entry per CDR3 protein. The data show roughly 1,000,000 distinct CDR3 sequences, about 25% seen once. These data were likewise used in another study, on T cells of mothers and their children.

The sample comprised blood. The chain joins TRBV10-3 to TRBJ2-1; 10 nucleotides match TRBD2. Gene TRBJ2-5 matches the end of the DNA better, so the J call may be wrong. This clonotype originated in a girl aged 2 to 9 in good health. Here the CDR3 reads CAITEREGQETQYF. The CDR3, as DNA: TGTGCCATCACGGAGCGGGAGGGCCAAGAGACCCAGTACTTC.